These 18 T cell receptor beta chains originate from one sample sequenced in a study of blood T cell repertoires in COVID-19. The protocol was immunoSEQ multiplex PCR, while the TCRdb copy is restricted to in-frame clones and leaves out a portion. In the table there are roughly 300,000 clones, approximately 85% of which are singletons. The sequencing sample was made of peripheral blood. These receptors all stem from a human donor in a cohort sampled during active COVID-19.

V usage is TRBV6-5 and J usage is TRBJ2-7, with 9 nucleotides matching TRBD2. V trimming: 6 bases; J trimming: 5 bases; junction bases outside the gene matches: 8. The germline V gene encodes CDR1 MNHEY and CDR2 SVGAGI. This CDR3 comprises 14 residues. The CDR3 DNA is TGTGCCAGCAGCGGGGCGGGAGGGCTCCACGAGCAGTACTTC. Its translation is CASSGAGGLHEQYF.

This clone was detected only a few times. The chain combines TRBV12-3 or TRBV12-4 with TRBJ1-5, with D maybe TRBD1 (5 bases). The germline V and J ends were trimmed by 2 bases and 7 bases, with 9 bases remaining between them. This CDR3 is built from 13 residues. The CDR3 loop reads CASSLRGPQPQHF. Here the CDR3 DNA reads TGTGCCAGCAGTTTAAGGGGCCCACAGCCCCAGCATTTT.

The chain joins TRBV6-5 to TRBJ2-3, with TRBD2 matching over 15 bases. This CDR3 has 15 amino acids. V shed 6 bases, J shed 7 bases, and the junction held 5 bases outside the gene matches. Looked up from germline, CDR1 is MNHEY and CDR2 is SVGAGI. This CDR3 reads CASREGLAGGNTQYF. CDR3 nucleotides: TGTGCCAGCAGAGAGGGACTAGCGGGAGGAAATACGCAGTATTTT.

The J gene is TRBJ1-3, the V gene TRBV7-2; D not resolved. CDR1 and CDR2 from the germline V gene are SGHTA and FQGNSA. This CDR3 has 15 residues. The germline V and J ends were trimmed by 1 base and 4 bases, with 11 bases remaining between them. The CDR3: CASSLGAGKGNTIYF. For the CDR3, the DNA is TGTGCCAGCAGCTTAGGGGCAGGAAAGGGAAACACCATATATTTT.

The chain employs TRBV5-1 and TRBJ2-7, with 9 bases matching TRBD1. V gave up 0 bases and J gave up 5 bases; unmatched junction bases: 3. The CDR3 contains 14 residues. CDR1 and CDR2 from the germline V gene are SGHRS and YFSETQ. The CDR3 loop is CASSLGGQGHEQYF. The CDR3 nucleotides are TGCGCCAGCAGCTTGGGGGGACAGGGCCACGAGCAGTACTTC.

This rearrangement joins TRBV7-9 to TRBJ2-1, with D perhaps matching TRBD1 (7 bases). Deletions cut 5 bases from V and 7 bases from J, with 18 bases between. CDR3 length: 15 amino acids. The germline CDR1 and CDR2 sequences are SEHNR and FQNEAQ (reference sequence). CDR3: CASSPGGAGGNEQFF. In nucleotides, the CDR3 is TGTGCCAGCAGCCCCGGAGGGGCAGGGGGTAATGAGCAGTTCTTC.

The V and J genes are TRBV7-9 and TRBJ1-6, with 7 bases aligning to TRBD1. J was trimmed by 9 bases and V by 3 bases; bases with no gene match: 5. The germline V gene encodes CDR1 SEHNR and CDR2 FQNEAQ (reference sequence). The CDR3 is 14 residues long. The CDR3 sequence is CASSFEQGFSPLHF. CDR3 nucleotide sequence: TGTGCCAGCAGCTTCGAACAGGGGTTTTCACCCCTCCACTTT.

This clone was detected only a few times. This rearrangement joins TRBV10-1 to TRBJ2-7; 12 nucleotides line up with TRBD2. Germline values: CDR1 WNHNN, CDR2 SYGVQD (reference sequence). V lost 6 bases to trimming and J lost 2 bases; unmatched junction nucleotides: 23. The CDR3 spans 21 residues. The CDR3 region is CASRRQRAKRPSGRAAYEQYF. In nucleotides, the CDR3 is TGCGCCAGCAGACGACAAAGGGCCAAAAGGCCTAGCGGGAGGGCCGCCTACGAGCAGTACTTC.

The V call is TRBV2, the J call TRBJ2-7; D perhaps matches TRBD2 (5 bases). Germline lookup yields CDR1 SNHLY and CDR2 FYNNEI. V dropped 7 bases and J dropped 3 bases, with 13 bases sitting between them. This CDR3 contains 13 residues. CDR3 DNA: TGTGCCAGCAAGGCTAGCTATTTCTACGAGCAGTACTTC. Protein: CASKASYFYEQYF.

The CDR3 loop reads CASSLGEADDTEAFF. For the CDR3, the DNA is TGTGCCAGCAGCTTAGGCGAGGCCGACGACACTGAAGCTTTCTTT. The chain couples TRBV7-9 to TRBJ1-1; D not certain. V dropped 1 base and J dropped 3 bases, with 12 bases sitting between them. Germline CDR1 SEHNR, CDR2 FQNEAQ (reference sequence). CDR3 length equals 15 residues.

The V and J genes are TRBV5-6 and TRBJ1-2; D is undetermined. The CDR3 extends over 12 amino acids. CDR1 is SGHDT and CDR2 is YYEEEE in the germline V gene. V shed 2 bases and J shed 4 bases, with 6 bases lying between them. In DNA, the CDR3 is TGTGCCAGCAGCTTATCTATCTATGGCTACACCTTC. Protein: CASSLSIYGYTF.

This rearrangement joins TRBV5-1 to TRBJ2-7; 8 positions agree with TRBD1. Germline values: CDR1 SGHRS, CDR2 YFSETQ. The CDR3 runs 15 residues. Germline trimming cut 6 bases from V and 2 bases from J; bases unmatched to any gene: 10. The CDR3 region is CASKERGQGTYEQYF. The CDR3 DNA sequence: TGCGCCAGCAAGGAACGCGGACAGGGTACCTACGAGCAGTACTTC. The variable domain in full, with the rest retrieved from reference TRBV5-1 and TRBJ2-7, is KAGVTQTPRYLIKTRGQQVTLSCSPISGHRSVSWYQQTPGQGLQFLFEYFSETQRNKGNFPGRFSGRQFSNSRSEMNVSTLELGDSALYLCASKERGQGTYEQYFGPGTRLTVT.

This clone was picked up a small number of times. The CDR3 DNA reads as TGTGCCAGCTCTGCCCTGACATCTGCTGGCTACACCTTC. It codes for CASSALTSAGYTF. This chain joins TRBV6-5 and TRBJ1-2; D is unresolved. Germline V gene lookup returns CDR1 MNHEY and CDR2 SVGAGI. This CDR3 has 13 residues. Trimming left V 8 bases short and J 7 bases short, with 17 bases between.

V gene TRBV18 combines with J gene TRBJ1-1; D gene ambiguous. Germline CDR1 KGHSH, CDR2 LQKENI. The length of the CDR3 is 12 residues. Trimming cost V 3 bases and J 7 bases, with 9 bases left between them. CDR3 nucleotide sequence: TGTGCCAGCTCACCGACGCGAGGTGAAGCTTTCTTT. Amino acid sequence: CASSPTRGEAFF.

This clone came up a few times. This chain's CDR3 is CASSEDSGSYNEQFF. CDR3 in DNA: TGTGCCAGCAGTGAAGATAGCGGGTCGTACAATGAGCAGTTCTTC. V is TRBV6-4 and J is TRBJ2-1, with 7 bases lining up with TRBD2. The CDR3 covers 15 residues. V shed 3 bases, J shed 4 bases, and the junction held 6 bases outside the gene matches. CDR1 is MRHNA and CDR2 is SNTAGT in the germline V gene.

CDR3 sequence (DNA): TGTGCCAGTGACGGGACAAGGGGGGAAAAACTGTTTTTT. Protein product: CASDGTRGEKLFF. V is TRBV6-6 and J is TRBJ1-4; possibly TRBD1 for D (6 bases). V was trimmed by 9 bases and J by 8 bases, leaving 16 bases between them. The germline V gene encodes CDR1 MNHNY and CDR2 SVGAGI (reference sequence). The CDR3 consists of 13 residues.

Comment on this clone: This same CDR3 is encoded by further DNA sequences in the sample. This sequence joins TRBV6-2 or TRBV6-3 and TRBJ2-7; no firm D call. CDR3 length equals 13 residues. The V gene's germline CDR1 is MNHEY and CDR2 SVGEGT. Trimming left V 6 bases short and J 0 bases short, with 9 bases between. In nucleotides, the CDR3 is TGTGCCAGCAGCAGACAAAGCTCCTACGAGCAGTACTTC. This sequence encodes CASSRQSSYEQYF.

This chain joins TRBV3-1 (or the pseudogene TRBV3-2) and TRBJ1-6; D is unclear. V dropped 2 bases and J dropped 7 bases, with 9 bases sitting between them. The CDR3 extends over 14 amino acids. Germline CDR1 is LGHDT and CDR2 is YNNKEL (reference sequence). The chain's CDR3 is CASSQRTENSPLHF. In DNA form, the CDR3 reads TGTGCCAGCAGCCAACGGACTGAGAATTCACCCCTCCACTTT.